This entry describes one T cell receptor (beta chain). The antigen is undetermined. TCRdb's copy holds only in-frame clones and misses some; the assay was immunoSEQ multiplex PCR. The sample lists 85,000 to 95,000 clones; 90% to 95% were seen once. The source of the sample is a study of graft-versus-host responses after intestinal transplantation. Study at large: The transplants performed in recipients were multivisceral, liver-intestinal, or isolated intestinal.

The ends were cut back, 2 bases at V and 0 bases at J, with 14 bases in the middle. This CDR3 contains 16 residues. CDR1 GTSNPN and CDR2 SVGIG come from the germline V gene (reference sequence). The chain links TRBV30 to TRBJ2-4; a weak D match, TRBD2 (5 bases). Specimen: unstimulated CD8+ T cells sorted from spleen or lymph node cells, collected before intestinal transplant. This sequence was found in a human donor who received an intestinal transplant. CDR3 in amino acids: CAWSHPDSLAKNIQYF. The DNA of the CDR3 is TGTGCCTGGAGTCATCCGGACTCTTTAGCCAAAAACATTCAGTACTTC.